The 6 T cell receptor beta chains below come from one sample, sequenced in a study of cytomegalovirus exposure and HLA in healthy donors. Using immunoSEQ multiplex PCR, the repertoire was profiled, and TCRdb retains in-frame clones only, with some absent. The repertoire holds approximately 100,000 clones, with about nine tenths as singletons. Input material: PBMCs. These receptors were obtained from a young woman in good health and CMV-seronegative.

The rearrangement uses TRBV6-6 and TRBJ1-2, with a tentative D call TRBD1 (6 bases). The CDR3 contains 14 residues. Trimming shortened V by 4 bases and J by 0 bases, and 9 bases separated the two germline ends. The V gene's germline CDR1 is MNHNY and CDR2 SVGAGI (reference sequence). This CDR3 is CASSLGQPNYGYTF. The CDR3 region has the DNA TGTGCCAGCAGTTTAGGACAGCCTAACTATGGCTACACCTTC.

CDR3 coding DNA: TGTGCCAGCAGTTGGACAGGGAGGGAGGAGACCCAGTACTTC. It is translated as CASSWTGREETQYF. This chain connects TRBV6-6 to TRBJ2-5, with a tentative D call TRBD1 (8 bases). The germline V and J ends were trimmed by 4 bases and 5 bases, with 14 bases remaining between them. The CDR3 contains 14 residues. Germline CDR1 MNHNY, CDR2 SVGAGI (reference sequence).

The chain couples TRBV28 to TRBJ2-2; 10 bases agree with TRBD1. The CDR3 loop spans 18 amino acids. Germline V gene sequence: CDR1 MDHEN, CDR2 SYDVKM. After removal of 5 bases from V and 3 bases from J, the junction contained 12 bases not matched to a gene. The CDR3 coding sequence is TGTGCCAGCAGTCCCCTGACAGGGGGCCCCCCTGACACCGGGGAGCTGTTTTTT. Amino acids: CASSPLTGGPPDTGELFF.

This rearrangement joins TRBV6-1 to TRBJ1-3; TRBD1 agrees at 7 bases. Trimming cost V 4 bases and J 4 bases; bases outside gene matches: 13. There are 17 residues in the CDR3. Germline V gene lookup returns CDR1 MNHNS and CDR2 SASEGT. CDR3 loop: CASSAWGQQVPGNTIYF. In DNA, the CDR3 is TGTGCCAGCAGTGCGTGGGGACAGCAGGTTCCGGGAAACACCATATATTTT.

In its sample, this clone was seen once. The chain couples TRBV7-2 to TRBJ2-5, with 9 bases matching TRBD2. Germline V gene data show CDR1 as SGHTA and CDR2 as FQGNSA. The CDR3 runs 15 residues. The ends lost 3 bases at V and 4 bases at J; junction bases unmatched: 6. The CDR3 loop is CASSFGLARLETQYF. The DNA of the CDR3 is TGTGCCAGCAGCTTTGGACTAGCGAGGTTAGAGACCCAGTACTTC.

V and J are TRBV4-3 and TRBJ1-2; D is perhaps TRBD1 (6 bases). The CDR3 runs 15 residues. The germline gives CDR1 LGHNA, CDR2 YSLEER. Trimming took off 0 bases at V and 7 bases at J, with 15 bases between the two ends. As DNA, the CDR3 is TGCGCCAGCAGCCAAGATTGGGGGCGCGAGAGTGGCTACACCTTC. Its translation: CASSQDWGRESGYTF.